Listed here are 31 T cell receptor beta chains from one sample, sequenced in a study of siplizumab effects on memory and regulatory T cells. Method: immunoSEQ multiplex PCR; TCRdb's copy keeps in-frame clones and lacks some. Seen here are 90,000 to 120,000 clones, over 85% observed once, and the top ten hold 0.55% to 0.7%. Sequencing was carried out using Tregs sorted from blood. The source is a human donor in good health.

This chain joins TRBV28 and TRBJ1-2; TRBD1 is a possible D gene (5 bases). This CDR3 has 18 amino acids. Germline V gives CDR1 MDHEN, CDR2 SYDVKM. Trimming pared 3 bases from V and 1 base from J, leaving 21 bases between. As DNA, the CDR3 is TGTGCCAGCAGTTTTCAATCATCTCTATTCGGGGGTAACTATGGCTACACCTTC. Translating gives CASSFQSSLFGGNYGYTF.

The gene calls are TRBV6-6 and TRBJ2-7, with 8 bases fitting TRBD2. Germline loops: CDR1 MNHNY, CDR2 SVGAGI (reference sequence). CDR3 size: 14 residues. V shed 6 bases and J 2 bases; nucleotides not matched to a gene: 6. For the CDR3, the DNA is TGTGCCAGCAGCTCCGGGACTAGTCCCTACGAGCAGTACTTC. Protein sequence: CASSSGTSPYEQYF.

The rearrangement uses TRBV30 and TRBJ2-5, with D uncertain. V was shortened by 0 bases and J by 5 bases, with 7 bases between the two germline ends. Germline values: CDR1 GTSNPN, CDR2 SVGIG (reference sequence). This CDR3 contains 12 residues. The CDR3 protein is CAWSVLGETQYF. The CDR3 DNA follows: TGTGCCTGGAGTGTACTGGGGGAGACCCAGTACTTC.

The rearrangement links TRBV5-5 to TRBJ1-5; 8 positions agree with TRBD1. There are 15 residues in the CDR3. CDR1 and CDR2 from the germline V gene are SGHKS and YYEKEE (reference sequence). V shed 0 bases, J shed 7 bases, and the junction held 6 bases outside the gene matches. Here the CDR3 DNA reads TGTGCCAGCAGCTTGGCCCCGACAGGGGCCCAGCCCCAGCATTTT. Translated: CASSLAPTGAQPQHF.

The chain carries TRBV19 and TRBJ2-2, with 11 bases matching TRBD1. The length of the CDR3 is 16 residues. The germline V gene has CDR1 LNHDA and CDR2 SQIVND (reference sequence). V gave up 1 base and J gave up 7 bases; unmatched junction bases: 5. The CDR3 loop is CASSIVGGQGVGELFF. Written as DNA, the CDR3 is TGTGCCAGTAGTATAGTAGGGGGACAGGGGGTCGGGGAGCTGTTTTTT.

This clone has a handful of counts. The chain combines TRBV5-1 with TRBJ1-1; the D gene is possibly TRBD1 (5 bases). V lost 4 bases to trimming and J lost 7 bases, with 23 bases between them. The germline V gene has CDR1 SGHRS and CDR2 YFSETQ. The CDR3 length is 16 residues. CDR3 sequence reads: CASSPGGGQGGIEAFF. In nucleotides, the CDR3 is TGCGCCAGCAGCCCCGGCGGCGGGCAGGGAGGGATTGAAGCTTTCTTT.

V gene TRBV18 combines with J gene TRBJ2-3, with 7 positions matching TRBD1. The CDR3 totals 13 residues. Germline CDR1 reads KGHSH; CDR2 reads LQKENI. The junction had 1 base not matched to a gene; V was cut back by 6 bases and J by 1 base. CDR3 region: CASSGQGTDTQYF. The CDR3 region has the DNA TGTGCCAGCTCCGGACAGGGCACAGATACGCAGTATTTT.

The rearrangement uses TRBV6-1 and TRBJ2-3; D may be TRBD1 (5 bases). The CDR3 runs to 13 residues. Germline CDR1 MNHNS, CDR2 SASEGT. The V end lost 2 bases, the J end lost 5 bases, and 8 bases lay between the germline ends. CDR3 nucleotides: TGTGCCAGCAGTGAATTAAGGGGAGATACGCAGTATTTT. Translated: CASSELRGDTQYF.

The chain joins TRBV30 to TRBJ2-5, with 8 bases identical to TRBD1. Unmatched junction bases numbered 10, after V lost 5 bases and J lost 5 bases. Germline loops: CDR1 GTSNPN, CDR2 SVGIG (reference sequence). The length of the CDR3 is 14 residues. The CDR3 nucleotides are TGTGCCTGGGACAGGGGACGCGGATGGGAGACCCAGTACTTC. Its protein product is CAWDRGRGWETQYF.

The gene calls are TRBV19 and TRBJ2-1, with 7 bases that match TRBD2. The germline V gene encodes CDR1 LNHDA and CDR2 SQIVND (reference sequence). Trimming cost V 7 bases and J 5 bases; bases outside gene matches: 14. This CDR3 has 16 amino acids. The CDR3 reads CASTRLTGLADNEQFF. For the CDR3, the DNA is TGTGCCAGTACCCGATTGACGGGGCTAGCGGACAATGAGCAGTTCTTC.

V and J are TRBV5-1 and TRBJ1-1; D remains unclear. Germline V CDR1 and CDR2: SGHRS, YFSETQ. Trimming took off 6 bases at V and 4 bases at J, with 22 bases between the two ends. The CDR3 is made up of 16 amino acids. CDR3 sequence (DNA): TGCGCCAGCATGTTTGGCACTCCCGGGTGGGTCACTGAAGCTTTCTTT. Protein product: CASMFGTPGWVTEAFF.

The rearrangement links TRBV6-6 to TRBJ2-3, with 10 bases identical to TRBD2. The CDR3 runs to 16 residues. CDR1 is MNHNY, CDR2 SVGAGI, per germline (reference sequence). J gave up 1 base and V 5 bases, and 6 bases lay outside the gene matches. The CDR3 DNA is TGTGCCAGCAGTCTAATTCTAGCGGGAGGCACAGATACGCAGTATTTT. Encoded protein: CASSLILAGGTDTQYF.

The J gene is TRBJ2-3, the V gene TRBV4-2, with 7 bases fitting TRBD2. Germline V gene sequence: CDR1 LGHNA, CDR2 YNFKEQ. This CDR3 contains 15 residues. V was pared by 2 bases and J by 5 bases, with 7 bases of the junction left unmatched. For the CDR3, the DNA is TGTGCCAGCAGCCAAATTAGGCTAGCGGAAGATACGCAGTATTTT. Its protein product is CASSQIRLAEDTQYF.

This chain links TRBV19 with TRBJ1-3; D gene ambiguous. CDR1 is LNHDA, CDR2 SQIVND, per germline (reference sequence). Trimming removed 1 base from V and 5 bases from J, with 9 bases in between. This CDR3 spans 14 amino acids. CDR3 sequence reads: CASSIGGRRNTIYF. The DNA for the CDR3 is TGTGCCAGTAGTATAGGAGGCAGAAGAAACACCATATATTTT.

The chain links TRBV21-1 to TRBJ2-7; the D call of TRBD2 is as the table states it, not checked on the DNA. TRBV21-1 is a listed pseudogene. The CDR3 extends over 19 amino acids. Here the CDR3 DNA reads TGTGCCAGCAGTAAGACTAGCGGGAGGACCAAAAACCACTCCTACGAGCAGTACTTC. Protein: CASSKTSGRTKNHSYEQYF.

CDR3: CASSPPGTSSLSSYEQYF. DNA for the CDR3: TGTGCCAGCAGCCCACCCGGGACTAGCTCGCTGAGCTCCTACGAGCAGTACTTC. The V and J genes are TRBV7-9 and TRBJ2-5; 9 positions agree with TRBD2. The J call is in doubt because the DNA end fits TRBJ2-7 better. The V gene's germline CDR1 is SEHNR and CDR2 FQNEAQ (reference sequence). This CDR3 spans 18 amino acids.

The V call is TRBV4-3, the J call TRBJ1-2; D remains ambiguous. Germline CDR1 is LGHNA and CDR2 is YSLEER. Trimming pared 0 bases from V and 8 bases from J, leaving 19 bases between. There are 16 residues in the CDR3. The CDR3 coding sequence is TGCGCCAGCAGCCAAGAAAACGACCAGACCCTGGGGGGCTACACCTTC. It yields the protein CASSQENDQTLGGYTF.

This clone has just a few counts. The CDR3, as DNA: TGTGCCAGCAGCTCAGGGGAGGGGACAGAGAATTCACCCCTCCACTTT. The encoded protein is CASSSGEGTENSPLHF. V and J are TRBV21-1 and TRBJ1-6. TRBV21-1 is a documented pseudogene. The CDR3 runs to 16 residues.

The rearrangement uses TRBV19 and TRBJ1-5, with 7 bases aligning to TRBD1. J was trimmed by 0 bases and V by 10 bases; bases with no gene match: 3. This CDR3 region has 13 residues. Per the germline V gene, CDR1 is LNHDA and CDR2 is SQIVND (reference sequence). CDR3 residues: CATQGGSNQPQHF. The DNA of the CDR3 is TGTGCCACCCAGGGGGGTAGCAATCAGCCCCAGCATTTT.

The rearrangement joins TRBV7-9 to TRBJ2-1; D is possibly TRBD2 (5 bases). V was trimmed by 0 bases and J by 8 bases, leaving 14 bases between them. Per germline, CDR1 SEHNR and CDR2 FQNEAQ (reference sequence). This CDR3 has 15 amino acids. CDR3 DNA sequence: TGTGCCAGCAGCTTAGCGCGCGCCGGGAAAGATGAGCAGTTCTTC. Translated, it gives CASSLARAGKDEQFF.

This chain joins TRBV11-2 and TRBJ1-6; 9 nucleotides match TRBD1. CDR1 is SGHAT, CDR2 FQNNGV, per germline. The CDR3 is 14 amino acids. The trim removed 5 bases at V and 9 bases at J, leaving 5 bases unmatched. The CDR3 nucleotides are TGTGCCAGCAGCCGGGACAGGGTTTTTTCACCCCTCCACTTT. Protein sequence: CASSRDRVFSPLHF.

V gene TRBV2 combines with J gene TRBJ1-2, with a weak D call TRBD1 (6 bases). The CDR3 has 13 amino acids. Between the trimmed V and J ends, which lost 2 bases and 6 bases, there was a span of 10 bases. In germline, CDR1 is SNHLY, CDR2 FYNNEI. CDR3 amino acids: CASSEQGIDGYTF. The CDR3 nucleotides are TGTGCCAGCAGTGAACAGGGGATTGATGGCTACACCTTC.

V is TRBV19 and J is TRBJ2-5, with 9 bases identical to TRBD1. The CDR3 extends over 17 amino acids. V lost 3 bases to trimming and J lost 5 bases; unmatched junction nucleotides: 13. CDR1 LNHDA and CDR2 SQIVND come from the germline V gene (reference sequence). The CDR3 bases are TGTGCCAGTAGTATGTACCGGGGACAGGGAGCCGTGGAGACCCAGTACTTC. Protein product: CASSMYRGQGAVETQYF.

CDR3: CASRDLLYSYNEQFF. The CDR3 DNA reads TGTGCCAGCAGGGACCTCCTATATTCCTACAATGAGCAGTTCTTC. The genes are TRBV7-9 and TRBJ2-1; D remains unclear. V gave up 6 bases and J gave up 1 base, with 13 bases separating them. CDR3 length equals 15 residues. In germline, CDR1 is SEHNR, CDR2 FQNEAQ (reference sequence). The full variable domain, its missing parts supplied by reference TRBV7-9 and TRBJ2-1, is DTGVSQNPRHKITKRGQNVTFRCDPISEHNRLYWYRQTLGQGPEFLTYFQNEAQLEKSRLLSDRFSAERPKGSFSTLEIQRTEQGDSAMYLCASRDLLYSYNEQFFGPGTRLTVL.

This sequence joins TRBV7-8 and TRBJ1-5, with D tentatively TRBD1 (5 bases). Between the trimmed V and J ends, which lost 5 bases and 0 bases, there was a span of 14 bases. The CDR3 extends over 16 amino acids. From germline, CDR1 is SGHVS and CDR2 FQNEAQ. The CDR3 is CASSPFGGNSNQPQHF. DNA for the CDR3: TGTGCCAGCAGCCCCTTTGGGGGGAATAGCAATCAGCCCCAGCATTTT.

The chain uses TRBV18 and TRBJ1-1; D remains ambiguous. The germline V and J ends were trimmed by 1 base and 0 bases, with 18 bases remaining between them. This CDR3 has 18 residues. Germline values: CDR1 KGHSH, CDR2 LQKENI. The CDR3 nucleotides read TGTGCCAGCTCACCACTCGACGTTTCGGGCGGGCTGAACACTGAAGCTTTCTTT. Translating gives CASSPLDVSGGLNTEAFF.

This clone was recorded only once. The rearrangement joins TRBV7-9 to TRBJ2-5; the match to TRBD1 covers 8 bases. The CDR3 covers 17 residues. V was clipped by 6 bases and J by 2 bases; unmatched bases: 14. Per the germline V gene, CDR1 is SEHNR and CDR2 is FQNEAQ (reference sequence). CDR3: CASSSNFGTGEQETQYF. The DNA of the CDR3 is TGTGCCAGCAGTTCAAATTTTGGGACAGGAGAACAAGAGACCCAGTACTTC. The full variable domain, completed using reference TRBV7-9 and TRBJ2-5, is DTGVSQNPRHKITKRGQNVTFRCDPISEHNRLYWYRQTLGQGPEFLTYFQNEAQLEKSRLLSDRFSAERPKGSFSTLEIQRTEQGDSAMYLCASSSNFGTGEQETQYFGPGTRLLVL.

The genes are TRBV6-4 and TRBJ2-1; 9 nucleotides align to TRBD2. The J segment lost 2 bases and the V segment lost 5 bases, leaving 7 bases of the junction unmatched. The CDR3 loop spans 16 amino acids. Germline lookup yields CDR1 MRHNA and CDR2 SNTAGT. This CDR3 reads CASSLLSGGAYNEQFF. The CDR3 DNA follows: TGTGCCAGCAGTCTTCTTAGCGGGGGCGCCTACAATGAGCAGTTCTTC.

V and J are TRBV11-3 and TRBJ2-7; a possible D gene is TRBD1 (6 bases). The V gene lost 8 bases and the J gene lost 1 base, with 15 bases spanning the gap. Germline V gene sequence: CDR1 SGHNT, CDR2 YENEEA. The CDR3 covers 14 residues. The CDR3 sequence is CASEPRDKSYEQYF. The DNA for the CDR3 is TGTGCCAGCGAACCCCGGGACAAATCCTACGAGCAGTACTTC.

The V call is TRBV5-1, the J call TRBJ2-5; D call uncertain. CDR1 SGHRS and CDR2 YFSETQ come from the germline V gene. The CDR3 has 11 amino acids. V gave up 0 bases and J gave up 7 bases, with 4 bases separating them. Here the CDR3 DNA reads TGCGCCAGCAGCTTGGAGGGGACCCAGTACTTC. Amino acid sequence: CASSLEGTQYF.

The rearrangement uses TRBV7-9 and TRBJ2-7, with D unresolved. V lost 1 base and J 3 bases, leaving 4 bases between the germline ends. The CDR3 loop spans 12 amino acids. Germline CDR1 reads SEHNR; CDR2 reads FQNEAQ (reference sequence). CDR3 residues: CASSLDLYEQYF. In DNA, the CDR3 is TGTGCCAGCAGCTTAGACCTCTACGAGCAGTACTTC.